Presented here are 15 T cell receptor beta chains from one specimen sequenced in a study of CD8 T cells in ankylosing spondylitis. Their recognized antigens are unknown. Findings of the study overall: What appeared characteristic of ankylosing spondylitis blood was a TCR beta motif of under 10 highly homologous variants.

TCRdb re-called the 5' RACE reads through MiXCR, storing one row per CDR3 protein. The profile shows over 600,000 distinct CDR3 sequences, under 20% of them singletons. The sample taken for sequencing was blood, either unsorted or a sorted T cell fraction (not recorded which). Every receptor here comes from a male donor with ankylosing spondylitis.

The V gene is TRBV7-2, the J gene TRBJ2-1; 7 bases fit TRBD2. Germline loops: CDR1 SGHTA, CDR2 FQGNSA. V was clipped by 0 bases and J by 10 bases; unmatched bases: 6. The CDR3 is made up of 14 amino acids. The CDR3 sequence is CASSLAFRGEEQFF. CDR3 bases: TGTGCCAGCAGCTTAGCGTTCCGGGGGGAGGAGCAGTTCTTC.

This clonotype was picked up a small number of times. The CDR3 loop reads CASSSSRPDTQYF. In DNA, the CDR3 is TGCGCCAGCAGCTCTTCCCGACCAGATACGCAGTATTTT. The chain uses TRBV4-1 and TRBJ2-3; D gene unclear. This CDR3 has 13 amino acids. Trimming took 5 bases from V and 4 from J, leaving 10 bases between them. Germline values: CDR1 MGHRA, CDR2 YSYEKL.

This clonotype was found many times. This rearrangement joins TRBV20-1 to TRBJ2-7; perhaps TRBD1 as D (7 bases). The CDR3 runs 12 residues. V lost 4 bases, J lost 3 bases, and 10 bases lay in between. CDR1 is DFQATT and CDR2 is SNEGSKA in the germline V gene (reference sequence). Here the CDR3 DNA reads TGCAGTGCTACAGGGGGAGGCTACGAGCAGTACTTC. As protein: CSATGGGYEQYF.

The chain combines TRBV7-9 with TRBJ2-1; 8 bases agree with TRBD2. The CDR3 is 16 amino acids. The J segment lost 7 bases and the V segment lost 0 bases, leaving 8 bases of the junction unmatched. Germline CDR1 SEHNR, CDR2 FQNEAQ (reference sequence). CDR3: CASSLAGSGGPNEQFF. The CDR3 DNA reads TGTGCCAGCAGCTTAGCGGGGTCGGGGGGGCCGAATGAGCAGTTCTTC.

CDR3 loop: CASSNGANYNEQFF. The CDR3 DNA reads as TGTGCCAGCAGTAATGGGGCGAACTACAATGAGCAGTTCTTC. The gene calls are TRBV27 and TRBJ2-1; a possible D gene is TRBD1 (5 bases). This CDR3 has 14 residues. Germline V gene lookup returns CDR1 MNHEY and CDR2 SMNVEV (reference sequence). V was cut by 5 bases and J by 3 bases, with 11 bases left in between.

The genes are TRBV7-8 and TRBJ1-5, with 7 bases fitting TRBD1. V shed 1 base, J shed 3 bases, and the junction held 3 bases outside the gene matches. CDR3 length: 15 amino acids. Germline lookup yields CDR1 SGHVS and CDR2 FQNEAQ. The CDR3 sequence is CASSLGGTVNQPQHF. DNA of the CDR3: TGTGCCAGCAGCTTAGGGGGGACAGTCAATCAGCCCCAGCATTTT.

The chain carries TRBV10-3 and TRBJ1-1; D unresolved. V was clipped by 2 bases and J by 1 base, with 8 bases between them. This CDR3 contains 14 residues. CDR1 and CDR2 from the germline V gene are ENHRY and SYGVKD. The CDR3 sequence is CAISEARGNTEAFF. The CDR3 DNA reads TGTGCCATCAGTGAGGCCCGGGGGAACACTGAAGCTTTCTTT.

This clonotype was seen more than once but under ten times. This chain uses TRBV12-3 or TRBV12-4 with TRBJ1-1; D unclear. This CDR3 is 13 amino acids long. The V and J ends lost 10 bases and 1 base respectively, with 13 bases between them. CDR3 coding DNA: TGTGCCACCTCGTCCCGGCAGAACACTGAAGCTTTCTTT. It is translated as CATSSRQNTEAFF.

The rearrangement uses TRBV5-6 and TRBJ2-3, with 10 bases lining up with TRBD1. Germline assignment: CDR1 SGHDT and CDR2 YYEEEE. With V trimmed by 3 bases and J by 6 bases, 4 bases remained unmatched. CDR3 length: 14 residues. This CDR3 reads CASSSGQGLDTQYF. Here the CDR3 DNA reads TGTGCCAGCAGCTCGGGACAGGGGTTGGATACGCAGTATTTT.

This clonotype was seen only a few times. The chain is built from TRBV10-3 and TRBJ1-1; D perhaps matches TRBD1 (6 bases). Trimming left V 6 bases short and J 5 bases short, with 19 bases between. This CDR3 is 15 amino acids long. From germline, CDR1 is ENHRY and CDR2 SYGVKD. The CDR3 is CAISGDQGPWTEAFF. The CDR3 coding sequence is TGTGCCATCAGCGGAGACCAGGGGCCGTGGACTGAAGCTTTCTTT.

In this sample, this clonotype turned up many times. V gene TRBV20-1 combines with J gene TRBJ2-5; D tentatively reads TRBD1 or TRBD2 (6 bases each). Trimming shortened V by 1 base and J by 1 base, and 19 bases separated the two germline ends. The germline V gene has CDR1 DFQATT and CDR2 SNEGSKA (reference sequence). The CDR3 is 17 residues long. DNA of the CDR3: TGCAGTGCTAGAGGTCAAGATTCAGGGGACTTCCAAGAGACCCAGTACTTC. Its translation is CSARGQDSGDFQETQYF.

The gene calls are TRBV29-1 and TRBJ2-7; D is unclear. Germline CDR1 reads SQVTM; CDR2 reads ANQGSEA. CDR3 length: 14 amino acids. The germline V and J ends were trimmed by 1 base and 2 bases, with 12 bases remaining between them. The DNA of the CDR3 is TGCAGCGTTGAAGCACGAGACGCCCCCTACGAGCAGTACTTC. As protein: CSVEARDAPYEQYF.

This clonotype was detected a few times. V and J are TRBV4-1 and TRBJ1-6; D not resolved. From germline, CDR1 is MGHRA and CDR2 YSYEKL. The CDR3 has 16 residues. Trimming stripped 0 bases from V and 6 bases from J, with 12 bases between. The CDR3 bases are TGCGCCAGCAGCCAAGAAGGAGGGATGGGTAATTCACCCCTCCACTTT. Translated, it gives CASSQEGGMGNSPLHF.

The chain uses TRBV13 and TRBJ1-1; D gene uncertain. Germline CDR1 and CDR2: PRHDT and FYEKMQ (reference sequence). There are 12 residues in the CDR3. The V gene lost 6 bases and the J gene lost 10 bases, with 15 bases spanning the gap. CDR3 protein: CASRIKSSGAFF. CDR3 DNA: TGTGCCAGCAGGATAAAGTCTTCCGGAGCTTTCTTT.

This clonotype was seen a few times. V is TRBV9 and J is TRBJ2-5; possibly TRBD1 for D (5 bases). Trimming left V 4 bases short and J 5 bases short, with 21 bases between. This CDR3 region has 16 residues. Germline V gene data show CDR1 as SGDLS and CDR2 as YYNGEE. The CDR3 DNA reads TGTGCCAGCAGCCCCCTCCCTATTGGGGCAGGCGAGACCCAGTACTTC. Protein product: CASSPLPIGAGETQYF.